The TCR beta chain under discussion was sequenced for a study of a mutant IDH1 vaccine in newly diagnosed glioma. Sequencing was performed with immunoSEQ multiplex PCR; in TCRdb, only in-frame clones are kept and a portion is missing. In the table there are around 78,000 clones, 70% to 90% of which are singletons. With respect to this clone: As yet, its antigen is unknown.

J lost 5 bases, V lost 7 bases, and 7 bases had no gene match. Germline V CDR1 and CDR2: MDHEN, SYDVKM. The CDR3 extends over 14 amino acids. Time point specified: week 23, last vaccination. One vaccine dose held 300 ug of mutant IDH1 20-mer peptide and came with topical imiquimod. V is TRBV28 and J is TRBJ2-3, with 9 bases aligning to TRBD2. The sequences come from PBMCs, collected from a glioma patient whose treatment included an IDH1 peptide vaccine. The sequence came from a man aged 30 to 39 with glioma. Some clones in this sample may be carry-over from other donors' samples. The CDR3 sequence is CASTLAGVKDTQYF. The CDR3 DNA reads TGTGCCAGCACGTTAGCGGGAGTCAAAGATACGCAGTATTTT.